The 15 T cell receptor beta chains given below trace back to one sample, sequenced in a study of T-cell reconstitution after alpha-beta-depleted transplantation in children. A TCRbeta library incorporating unique molecular identifiers was prepared. TCRdb ran MiXCR on the PCR reads and lists one entry per CDR3 protein. Of around 200,000 distinct CDR3 sequences detected, approximately 10% appear once; the ten largest clones hold 5% to 7%. Here the sequenced sample was PBMCs from the stem cell graft donor, taken from the stem cell graft. These receptors were obtained from a human donor who donated a stem cell graft to a child with acute lymphoblastic leukemia.

A few counts support this clonotype. V and J are TRBV20-1 and TRBJ1-2; TRBD1 is a possible D gene (6 bases). The CDR3 totals 17 residues. With 0 bases removed from V and 7 bases from J, the gap between germline ends came to 24 bases. Germline loops: CDR1 DFQATT, CDR2 SNEGSKA (reference sequence). The CDR3 loop reads CSARDRVWGRTASGYTF. CDR3 DNA sequence: TGCAGTGCTAGAGATAGGGTCTGGGGTCGGACAGCGAGTGGCTACACCTTC.

This clonotype came up many times. The chain joins TRBV3-1 to TRBJ1-2; tentative D call: TRBD1 (6 bases). V lost 3 bases to trimming and J lost 4 bases, with 15 bases between them. Germline values: CDR1 LGHDT, CDR2 YNNKEL (reference sequence). CDR3 length: 15 amino acids. CDR3 residues: CASSQTWTVSYGYTF. DNA for the CDR3: TGTGCCAGCAGCCAGACCTGGACAGTTTCCTATGGCTACACCTTC.

This clonotype turned up a few times. The J gene is TRBJ1-2, the V gene TRBV5-1, with 9 bases lining up with TRBD1. The CDR3 length is 15 residues. Germline CDR1 reads SGHRS; CDR2 reads YFSETQ. V lost 0 bases and J lost 6; bases outside the gene matches: 6. CDR3 nucleotides: TGCGCCAGCAGCTTGGAGTGGGACAGGGTGGATGGCTACACCTTC. It encodes CASSLEWDRVDGYTF.

In this sample, this clonotype turned up many times. The V gene is TRBV6-5, the J gene TRBJ2-3; unclear D gene. Germline CDR1 is MNHEY and CDR2 is SVGAGI. V was cut by 0 bases and J by 0 bases, with 10 bases left in between. This CDR3 comprises 16 residues. For the CDR3, the DNA is TGTGCCAGCAGTTACTCGTTAAGCAGGAGCACAGATACGCAGTATTTT. It is translated as CASSYSLSRSTDTQYF.

The CDR3 DNA sequence: TGTGCCAGTTCATATGCTCTTGACAGGGTCGATGAGCAGTTCTTC. This codes for CASSYALDRVDEQFF. V gene TRBV19 combines with J gene TRBJ2-1; 7 bases agree with TRBD1. V lost 8 bases, J lost 8 bases, and 15 bases stayed unmatched. The CDR3 consists of 15 residues. CDR1 LNHDA and CDR2 SQIVND come from the germline V gene (reference sequence).

This clonotype came up many times. The rearrangement uses TRBV6-1 and TRBJ2-3; 7 bases fit TRBD1. Germline trimming cut 9 bases from V and 3 bases from J; bases unmatched to any gene: 9. The germline CDR1 and CDR2 sequences are MNHNS and SASEGT. The CDR3 is 14 residues long. CDR3 protein: CASKPGQLTDTQYF. The CDR3 nucleotides read TGTGCCAGTAAGCCGGGACAGCTTACAGATACGCAGTATTTT.

This clonotype showed up many times. The gene calls are TRBV5-1 and TRBJ2-5; 7 nucleotides match TRBD1. This CDR3 contains 14 residues. Germline values: CDR1 SGHRS, CDR2 YFSETQ. Germline trimming cut 5 bases from V and 2 bases from J; bases unmatched to any gene: 6. CDR3 in DNA: TGCGCCAGCAGGATTAGGGGGCTGCAAGAGACCCAGTACTTC. Its protein is CASRIRGLQETQYF. The full variable domain, in which reference TRBV5-1 and TRBJ2-5 provide the parts outside the CDR3, is KAGVTQTPRYLIKTRGQQVTLSCSPISGHRSVSWYQQTPGQGLQFLFEYFSETQRNKGNFPGRFSGRQFSNSRSEMNVSTLELGDSALYLCASRIRGLQETQYFGPGTRLLVL.

In nucleotides, the CDR3 is TGTGCCATCACTGCTAGCAGCTCCTATAATTCACCCCTCCACTTT. It specifies CAITASSSYNSPLHF. The gene calls are TRBV10-3 and TRBJ1-6; no clear D gene. Germline V CDR1 and CDR2: ENHRY, SYGVKD. Trimming cost V 7 bases and J 0 bases, with 10 bases left between them. The CDR3 covers 15 residues.

This clonotype came up many times. The rearrangement uses TRBV12-3 or TRBV12-4 and TRBJ2-1, with D unclear. The ends were cut back, 5 bases at V and 8 bases at J, with 16 bases in the middle. CDR3 size: 14 residues. CDR3 protein: CASSQRRASDEQFF. In DNA form, the CDR3 reads TGTGCCAGCAGTCAACGGCGAGCTTCGGATGAGCAGTTCTTC.

This clonotype has just a few counts. The chain joins TRBV5-1 to TRBJ2-3; D unclear. CDR3 size: 15 residues. The V gene's germline CDR1 is SGHRS and CDR2 YFSETQ. Deletions cut 2 bases from V and 2 bases from J, with 12 bases between. The CDR3 here is CASSLYLVPTDTQYF. CDR3 in DNA: TGCGCCAGCAGCTTATACTTGGTGCCCACAGATACGCAGTATTTT.

This clonotype was seen only a few times. This chain joins TRBV7-9 and TRBJ2-7; D is undetermined. Germline V gives CDR1 SEHNR, CDR2 FQNEAQ (reference sequence). The CDR3 is 13 residues long. Trimming left V 1 base short and J 3 bases short, with 7 bases between. The CDR3 DNA is TGTGCCAGCAGCTTAGTTCCGTTCTACGAGCAGTACTTC. Translation gives CASSLVPFYEQYF.

This clonotype was recorded at least ten times. The chain couples TRBV12-3 or TRBV12-4 to TRBJ2-2; the match to TRBD2 covers 10 bases. The CDR3 is made up of 17 amino acids. With V trimmed by 5 bases and J by 6 bases, 12 bases remained unmatched. The DNA of the CDR3 is TGTGCCAGCAGTCCCCACGGGAGCGGGGGGGCGGCCGGGGAGCTGTTTTTT. The encoded protein is CASSPHGSGGAAGELFF.

The chain uses TRBV10-3 and TRBJ2-5, with 7 bases that match TRBD1. CDR1 is ENHRY, CDR2 SYGVKD, per germline. CDR3 length: 14 residues. Trimming at V came to 6 bases and at J to 4 bases, leaving 8 bases not matched to a gene. The CDR3 bases are TGTGCCATCAGCGCGGACAGGAAGGGAGAGACCCAGTACTTC. Translating it yields CAISADRKGETQYF.

This clonotype was counted between two and nine times. The rearrangement joins TRBV29-1 to TRBJ1-2; D possibly corresponds to TRBD1 (5 bases). CDR1 and CDR2 (germline): SQVTM, ANQGSEA. CDR3 length: 12 residues. The V gene lost 5 bases and the J gene lost 1 base, with 8 bases spanning the gap. In nucleotides, the CDR3 is TGCAGCGTTCTCGACAGTAACTATGGCTACACCTTC. It codes for CSVLDSNYGYTF. The full variable domain, rest sourced from reference TRBV29-1 and TRBJ1-2, is SAVISQKPSRDICQRGTSLTIQCQVDSQVTMMFWYRQQPGQSLTLIATANQGSEATYESGFVIDKFPISRPNLTFSTLTVSNMSPEDSSIYLCSVLDSNYGYTFGSGTRLTVV.

This clonotype was seen only a few times. At one of its ends the junction is not consistent with the germline gene, which may arise from a read error. The chain employs TRBV5-6 and TRBJ2-7, with 8 bases that match TRBD1. The CDR3 spans 15 residues. Germline V CDR1 and CDR2: SGHDT, YYEEEE. CDR3: CASSFPGQVYHEQYF. CDR3 bases: TGTGCCAGTAGCTTCCCGGGACAGGTATACCACGAGCAGTACTTC.